This TCR beta chain stems from a study of cytotoxic CD8 clonotypes in ibrutinib-treated CLL. Germline V gene sequence: CDR1 SGHRS, CDR2 YFSETQ. The J segment lost 4 bases and the V segment lost 1 base, leaving 0 bases of the junction unmatched. The CDR3 totals 14 residues. Libraries were prepared by immunoSEQ multiplex PCR; TCRdb keeps only in-frame clonotypes and omits some of them. The sample has about 40,000 clones; approximately 70% are singletons. The sequencing used PBMCs, collected at disease progression, from a patient treated with ibrutinib. The chain is built from TRBV5-1 and TRBJ2-5, with 11 bases that match TRBD2. The clonotype was recovered from a human donor with chronic lymphocytic leukemia. Here the CDR3 DNA reads TGCGCCAGCAGCTTGACTAGCGGGAGAGAGACCCAGTACTTC. Translation gives CASSLTSGRETQYF. Full variable domain (remainder filled in from reference TRBV5-1 and TRBJ2-5): KAGVTQTPRYLIKTRGQQVTLSCSPISGHRSVSWYQQTPGQGLQFLFEYFSETQRNKGNFPGRFSGRQFSNSRSEMNVSTLELGDSALYLCASSLTSGRETQYFGPGTRLLVL.